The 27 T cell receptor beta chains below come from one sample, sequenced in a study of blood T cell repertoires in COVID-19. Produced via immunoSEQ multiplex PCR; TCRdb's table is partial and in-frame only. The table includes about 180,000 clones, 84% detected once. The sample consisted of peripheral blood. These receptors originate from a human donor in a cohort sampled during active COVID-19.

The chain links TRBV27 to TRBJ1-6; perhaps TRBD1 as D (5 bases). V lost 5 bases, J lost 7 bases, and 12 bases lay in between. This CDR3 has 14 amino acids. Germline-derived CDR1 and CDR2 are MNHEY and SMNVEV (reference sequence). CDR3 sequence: CASSLFSGNSPLHF. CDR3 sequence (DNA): TGTGCCAGCAGTCTATTTTCAGGGAATTCACCCCTCCACTTT.

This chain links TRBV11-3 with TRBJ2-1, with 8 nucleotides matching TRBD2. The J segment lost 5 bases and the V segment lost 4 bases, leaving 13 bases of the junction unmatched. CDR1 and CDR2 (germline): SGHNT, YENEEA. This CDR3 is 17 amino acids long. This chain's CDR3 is CASSSRLGRREDNEQFF. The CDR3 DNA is TGTGCCAGCAGCTCCCGTCTGGGTCGGCGGGAGGACAATGAGCAGTTCTTC. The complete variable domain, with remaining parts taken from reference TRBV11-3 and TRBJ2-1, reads EAGVVQSPRYKIIEKKQPVAFWCNPISGHNTLYWYLQNLGQGPELLIRYENEEAVDDSQLPKDRFSAERLKGVDSTLKIQPAELGDSAVYLCASSSRLGRREDNEQFFGPGTRLTVL.

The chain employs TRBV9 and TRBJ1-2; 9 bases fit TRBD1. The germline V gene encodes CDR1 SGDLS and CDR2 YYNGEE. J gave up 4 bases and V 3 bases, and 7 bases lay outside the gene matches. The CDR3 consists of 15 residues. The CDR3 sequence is CASSALGQGGYGYTF. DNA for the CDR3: TGTGCCAGCAGCGCTTTGGGACAGGGAGGCTATGGCTACACCTTC.

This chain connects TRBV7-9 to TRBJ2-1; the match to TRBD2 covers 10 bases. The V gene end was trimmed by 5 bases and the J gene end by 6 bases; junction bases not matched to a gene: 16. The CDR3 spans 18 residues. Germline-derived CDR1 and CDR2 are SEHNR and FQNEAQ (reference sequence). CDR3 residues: CASSLRLQRGGRSNEQFF. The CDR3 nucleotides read TGTGCCAGCAGCCTACGCCTACAGCGGGGGGGCCGAAGCAATGAGCAGTTCTTC. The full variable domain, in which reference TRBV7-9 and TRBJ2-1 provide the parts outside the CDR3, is DTGVSQNPRHKITKRGQNVTFRCDPISEHNRLYWYRQTLGQGPEFLTYFQNEAQLEKSRLLSDRFSAERPKGSFSTLEIQRTEQGDSAMYLCASSLRLQRGGRSNEQFFGPGTRLTVL.

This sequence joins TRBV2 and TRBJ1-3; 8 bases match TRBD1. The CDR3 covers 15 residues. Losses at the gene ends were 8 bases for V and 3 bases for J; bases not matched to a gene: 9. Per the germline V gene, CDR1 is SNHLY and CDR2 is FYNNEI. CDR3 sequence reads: CASCRGRVVGNTIYF. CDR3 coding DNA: TGTGCCAGCTGCAGGGGGCGCGTGGTTGGAAACACCATATATTTT. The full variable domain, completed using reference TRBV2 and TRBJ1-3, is EPEVTQTPSHQVTQMGQEVILRCVPISNHLYFYWYRQILGQKVEFLVSFYNNEISEKSEIFDDQFSVERPDGSNFTLKIRSTKLEDSAMYFCASCRGRVVGNTIYFGEGSWLTVV.

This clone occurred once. The CDR3, as DNA: TGTGCCAGCAGCTTAGAAGGGGGTAGTGAAAAACTGTTTTTT. Encoded protein: CASSLEGGSEKLFF. The J gene is TRBJ1-4, the V gene TRBV11-2, with a tentative D call TRBD1 (6 bases). The V gene lost 0 bases and the J gene lost 7 bases, with 9 bases spanning the gap. The CDR3 is 14 amino acids. CDR1 is SGHAT, CDR2 FQNNGV, per germline. The entire variable domain, with the rest obtained from reference TRBV11-2 and TRBJ1-4, is as follows: EAGVAQSPRYKIIEKRQSVAFWCNPISGHATLYWYQQILGQGPKLLIQFQNNGVVDDSQLPKDRFSAERLKGVDSTLKIQPAKLEDSAVYLCASSLEGGSEKLFFGSGTQLSVL.

CDR3 sequence (DNA): TGTGCCAGCAGCCGGGACAGAGAATATGGCTACACCTTC. Translation gives CASSRDREYGYTF. This chain joins TRBV6-5 and TRBJ1-2; TRBD1 matches 7 bases. The CDR3 runs 13 residues. Trimming removed 6 bases from V and 5 bases from J; junction bases left unmatched: 6. The germline gives CDR1 MNHEY, CDR2 SVGAGI.

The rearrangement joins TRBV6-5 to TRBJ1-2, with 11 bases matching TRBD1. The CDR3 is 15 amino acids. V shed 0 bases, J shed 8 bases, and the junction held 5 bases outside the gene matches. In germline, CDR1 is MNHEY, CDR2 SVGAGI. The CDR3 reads CASSYSGQGAKGYTF. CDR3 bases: TGTGCCAGCAGTTACTCAGGACAGGGGGCGAAAGGCTACACCTTC.

The CDR3 DNA reads as TGTGCCAGCAGCCGGACAGGCAAAATGAACACTGAAGCTTTCTTT. As protein: CASSRTGKMNTEAFF. The chain has TRBV2 and TRBJ1-1; TRBD1 agrees at 7 bases. V lost 6 bases, J lost 0 bases, and 7 bases stayed unmatched. CDR3 length: 15 amino acids. Per the germline V gene, CDR1 is SNHLY and CDR2 is FYNNEI.

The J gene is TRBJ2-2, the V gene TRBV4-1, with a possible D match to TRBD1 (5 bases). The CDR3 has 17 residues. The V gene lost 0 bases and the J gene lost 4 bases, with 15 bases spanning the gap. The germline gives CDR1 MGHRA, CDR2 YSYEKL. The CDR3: CASSQDVGRVLTGELFF. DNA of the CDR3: TGCGCCAGCAGCCAAGATGTAGGCAGGGTTCTCACCGGGGAGCTGTTTTTT.

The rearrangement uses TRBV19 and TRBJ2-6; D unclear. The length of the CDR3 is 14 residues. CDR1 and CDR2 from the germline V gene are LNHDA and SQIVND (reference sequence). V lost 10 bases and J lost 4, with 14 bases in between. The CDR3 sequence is CATTQVFGANVLTF. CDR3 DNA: TGTGCCACCACCCAGGTTTTCGGGGCCAACGTCCTGACTTTC.

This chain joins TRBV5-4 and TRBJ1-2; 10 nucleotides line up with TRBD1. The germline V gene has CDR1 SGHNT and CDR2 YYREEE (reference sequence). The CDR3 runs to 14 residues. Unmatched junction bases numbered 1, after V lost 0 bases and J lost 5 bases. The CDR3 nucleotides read TGTGCCAGCAGCTTGGCGGACAGGGGGTATGGCTACACCTTC. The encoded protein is CASSLADRGYGYTF.

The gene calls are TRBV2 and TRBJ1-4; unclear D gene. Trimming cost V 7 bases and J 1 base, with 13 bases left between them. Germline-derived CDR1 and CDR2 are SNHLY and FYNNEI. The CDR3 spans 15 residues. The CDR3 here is CASKERAVTNEKLFF. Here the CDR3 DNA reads TGTGCCAGCAAGGAAAGAGCGGTAACTAATGAAAAACTGTTTTTT.

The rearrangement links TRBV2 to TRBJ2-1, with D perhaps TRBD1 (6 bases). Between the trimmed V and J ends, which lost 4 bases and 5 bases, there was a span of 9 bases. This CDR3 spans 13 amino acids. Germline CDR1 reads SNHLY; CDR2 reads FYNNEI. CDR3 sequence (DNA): TGTGCCAGCAGTGTGGACAGAAACAATGAGCAGTTCTTC. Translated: CASSVDRNNEQFF.

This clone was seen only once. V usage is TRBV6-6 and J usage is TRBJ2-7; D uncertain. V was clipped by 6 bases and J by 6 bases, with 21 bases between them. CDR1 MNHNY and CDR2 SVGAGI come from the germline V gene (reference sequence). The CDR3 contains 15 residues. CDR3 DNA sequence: TGTGCCAGCAGATCTCTTTTGGAAAACGCAGGCGAGCAGTACTTC. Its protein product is CASRSLLENAGEQYF.

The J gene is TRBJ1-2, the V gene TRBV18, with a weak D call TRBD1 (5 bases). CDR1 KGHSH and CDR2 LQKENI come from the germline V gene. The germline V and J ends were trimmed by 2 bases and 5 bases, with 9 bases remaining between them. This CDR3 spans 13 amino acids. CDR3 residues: CASSPEGVYGYTF. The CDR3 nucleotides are TGTGCCAGCTCACCAGAAGGGGTGTATGGCTACACCTTC.

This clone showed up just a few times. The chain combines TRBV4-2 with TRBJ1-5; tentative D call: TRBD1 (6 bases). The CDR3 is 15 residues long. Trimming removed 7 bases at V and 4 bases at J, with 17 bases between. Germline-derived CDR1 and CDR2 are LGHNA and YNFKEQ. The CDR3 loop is CASNSFQGLNQPQHF. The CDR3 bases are TGTGCCAGCAACAGCTTTCAGGGGTTGAATCAGCCCCAGCATTTT.

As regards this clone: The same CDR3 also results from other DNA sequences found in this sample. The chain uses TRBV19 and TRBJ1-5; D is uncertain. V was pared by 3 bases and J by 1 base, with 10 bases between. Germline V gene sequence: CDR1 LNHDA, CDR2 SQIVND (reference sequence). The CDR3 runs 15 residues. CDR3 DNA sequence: TGTGCCAGTAGTATTGCCCGGGGAAGCAATCAGCCCCAGCATTTT. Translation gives CASSIARGSNQPQHF.

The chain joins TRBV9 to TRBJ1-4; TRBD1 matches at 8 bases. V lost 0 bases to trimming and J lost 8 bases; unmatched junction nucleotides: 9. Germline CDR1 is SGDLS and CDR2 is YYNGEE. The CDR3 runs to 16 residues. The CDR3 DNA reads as TGTGCCAGCAGCGTAGTCCGGGACAGGAAAAGAGAAAAACTGTTTTTT. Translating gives CASSVVRDRKREKLFF.

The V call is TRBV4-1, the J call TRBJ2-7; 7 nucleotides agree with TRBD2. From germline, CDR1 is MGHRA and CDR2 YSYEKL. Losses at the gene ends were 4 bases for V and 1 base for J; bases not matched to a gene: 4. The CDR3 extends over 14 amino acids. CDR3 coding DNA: TGCGCCAGCAGCCGGGAGGGGACTTCCTACGAGCAGTACTTC. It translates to CASSREGTSYEQYF.

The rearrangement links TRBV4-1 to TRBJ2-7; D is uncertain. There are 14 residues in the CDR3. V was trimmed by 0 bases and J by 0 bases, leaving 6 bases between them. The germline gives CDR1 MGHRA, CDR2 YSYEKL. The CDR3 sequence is CASSQDRVSYEQYF. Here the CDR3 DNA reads TGCGCCAGCAGCCAAGATCGGGTCTCCTACGAGCAGTACTTC.

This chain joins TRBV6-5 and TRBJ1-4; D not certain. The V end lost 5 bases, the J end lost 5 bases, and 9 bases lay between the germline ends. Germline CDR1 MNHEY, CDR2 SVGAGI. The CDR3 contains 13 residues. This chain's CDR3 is CASSRRRNEKLFF. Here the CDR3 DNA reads TGTGCCAGCAGTCGGCGGAGGAATGAAAAACTGTTTTTT.

The CDR3 here is CASSLVVGLAGGRQETQYF. CDR3 bases: TGTGCCAGCAGCTTAGTCGTCGGACTAGCGGGGGGGCGTCAAGAGACCCAGTACTTC. The chain has TRBV7-6 and TRBJ2-5, with 15 bases lining up with TRBD2. There are 19 residues in the CDR3. Trimming at V came to 1 base and at J to 2 bases, leaving 8 bases not matched to a gene. The germline CDR1 and CDR2 sequences are SGHVS and FNYEAQ.

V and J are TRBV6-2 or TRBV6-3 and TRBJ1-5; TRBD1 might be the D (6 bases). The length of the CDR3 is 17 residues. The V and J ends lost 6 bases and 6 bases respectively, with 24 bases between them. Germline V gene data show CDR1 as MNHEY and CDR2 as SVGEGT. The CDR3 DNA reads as TGTGCCAGCAGCTTCCGGAAAGGGGGTATCAGGGGTCAGCCCCAGCATTTT. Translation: CASSFRKGGIRGQPQHF.

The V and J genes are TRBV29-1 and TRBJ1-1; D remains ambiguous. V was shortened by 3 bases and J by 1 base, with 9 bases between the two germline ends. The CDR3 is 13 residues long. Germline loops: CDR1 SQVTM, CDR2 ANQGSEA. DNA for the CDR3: TGCAGCGTTGATTACCGGGAGAACACTGAAGCTTTCTTT. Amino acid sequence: CSVDYRENTEAFF.

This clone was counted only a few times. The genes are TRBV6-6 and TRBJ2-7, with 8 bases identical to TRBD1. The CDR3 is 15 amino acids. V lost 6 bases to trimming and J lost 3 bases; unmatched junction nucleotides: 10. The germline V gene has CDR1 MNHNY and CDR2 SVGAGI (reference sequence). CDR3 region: CASSSNQGAYYEQYF. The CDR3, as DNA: TGTGCCAGCAGCTCAAATCAGGGGGCATACTACGAGCAGTACTTC.

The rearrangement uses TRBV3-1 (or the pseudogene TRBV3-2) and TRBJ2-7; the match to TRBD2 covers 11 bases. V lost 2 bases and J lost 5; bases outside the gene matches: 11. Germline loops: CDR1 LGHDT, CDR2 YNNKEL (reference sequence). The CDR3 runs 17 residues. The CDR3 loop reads CASSQPLAGGPGDEQYF. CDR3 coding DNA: TGTGCCAGCAGCCAACCCTTAGCGGGGGGGCCCGGGGACGAGCAGTACTTC.